This T cell receptor (beta chain) stems from a study of cytomegalovirus exposure and HLA in healthy donors. This clone was seen repeatedly, ten times or more. Antigen: not known. Repertoires were generated with immunoSEQ multiplex PCR, while TCRdb's copy carries only in-frame clones and drops some. The data hold 150,000 to 200,000 clones, with 84% observed a single time. Per germline, CDR1 KGHSH and CDR2 LQKENI. V was cut by 1 base and J by 3 bases, with 7 bases left in between. The CDR3 is made up of 13 amino acids. Study-wide findings and caveats: The study listed approximately 170 cytomegalovirus-associated TCR beta chains. Reports credit the classifier with highly specific, highly sensitive diagnosis of cytomegalovirus status. Three chains linked to CMV were shown in vitro to be specific for CMV antigens. A subsequent analysis found that TCR clusters from the first cohort also tended to co-occur in the approximately 130 validation repertoires, with approximately 95% of cluster scores above 0.

The clonotype was recovered from a young woman in good health and CMV-seropositive. The sample consisted of PBMCs. V and J are TRBV18 and TRBJ2-7; D unresolved. The CDR3: CASSPRSDYEQYF. As DNA, the CDR3 is TGTGCCAGCTCACCACGATCAGACTACGAGCAGTACTTC.